The 27 T cell receptor beta chains presented below share a single source sample, sequenced in a study of cytomegalovirus exposure and HLA in healthy donors. Clones were read by immunoSEQ multiplex PCR, and TCRdb kept only the in-frame ones, dropping some. This sample has roughly 220,000 clones; about 90% occur once, and the top ten carry more than 0.85%. Specimen: PBMCs. These receptors came from a woman between 18 and 29 years old in good health and CMV-seronegative.

The table lists this clone with a few counts. This chain links TRBV7-6 with TRBJ2-7; 9 bases align to TRBD1. This CDR3 comprises 15 residues. With 3 bases clipped from V and 3 bases from J, the junction kept 6 bases outside the gene matches. Germline assignment: CDR1 SGHVS and CDR2 FNYEAQ. CDR3 region: CASSLGQGGNYEQYF. The CDR3 DNA reads as TGTGCCAGCAGCTTGGGACAGGGTGGGAACTACGAGCAGTACTTC.

The rearrangement uses TRBV9 and TRBJ2-1; D gene ambiguous. The CDR3 runs to 13 residues. From germline, CDR1 is SGDLS and CDR2 YYNGEE. The V end lost 3 bases, the J end lost 12 bases, and 16 bases lay between the germline ends. In DNA, the CDR3 is TGTGCCAGCAGCGAGCCGTCCCCTCGCGGGCAGTTCTTC. Translation: CASSEPSPRGQFF.

The chain links TRBV5-4 to TRBJ2-7, with TRBD1 identical over 7 bases. V shed 3 bases and J 2 bases; nucleotides not matched to a gene: 2. CDR3 length: 13 residues. Per the germline V gene, CDR1 is SGHNT and CDR2 is YYREEE (reference sequence). The CDR3 DNA follows: TGTGCCAGCAGCTGGGACAGTCCCTACGAGCAGTACTTC. Its translation is CASSWDSPYEQYF.

The CDR3 nucleotides are TGCGCCAGCAGCCAAGACGCGTGGCTGTGGAGGAGAAGGAGCTACACCTTC. It encodes CASSQDAWLWRRRSYTF. The V gene is TRBV4-1, the J gene TRBJ1-2; D is ambiguous. The CDR3 is made up of 17 amino acids. The V end lost 0 bases, the J end lost 9 bases, and 23 bases lay between the germline ends. Germline V gene sequence: CDR1 MGHRA, CDR2 YSYEKL.

The V gene is TRBV4-1, the J gene TRBJ1-5, with 7 nucleotides matching TRBD1. CDR1 is MGHRA, CDR2 YSYEKL, per germline. The CDR3 sequence is 16 residues long. The V gene end was trimmed by 1 base and the J gene end by 4 bases; junction bases not matched to a gene: 7. In DNA form, the CDR3 reads TGCGCCAGCAGCCAAGTACAGGGGCTGGGGAATCAGCCCCAGCATTTT. Amino acid sequence: CASSQVQGLGNQPQHF.

This rearrangement joins TRBV30 to TRBJ1-1; D possibly corresponds to TRBD1 (6 bases). Trimming took 0 bases from V and 11 from J, leaving 19 bases between them. This CDR3 region has 14 residues. Germline-derived CDR1 and CDR2 are GTSNPN and SVGIG (reference sequence). The CDR3 sequence: CAWSVQGGGFGAFF. The CDR3 DNA follows: TGTGCCTGGAGTGTACAGGGCGGCGGTTTCGGGGCTTTCTTT.

This sequence joins TRBV7-3 and TRBJ1-1; unclear D gene. The CDR3 length is 17 residues. Per germline, CDR1 SGHTA and CDR2 FQGTGA. V was trimmed by 2 bases and J by 6 bases, leaving 22 bases between them. In DNA form, the CDR3 reads TGTGCCAGCAGCTTAGGGTCAGCTCGGGGAGCTGGATCTGAAGCTTTCTTT. Translation gives CASSLGSARGAGSEAFF.

This sequence joins TRBV27 and TRBJ1-2; D is perhaps TRBD1 (5 bases). CDR3 length equals 14 residues. Germline V lookup: CDR1 MNHEY, CDR2 SMNVEV (reference sequence). Between the trimmed V and J ends, which lost 0 bases and 4 bases, there was a span of 9 bases. CDR3 sequence (DNA): TGTGCCAGCAGTTTATCGGGGGGACGCTATGGCTACACCTTC. Protein product: CASSLSGGRYGYTF.

The gene calls are TRBV27 and TRBJ2-7, with 7 positions matching TRBD2. Germline V CDR1 and CDR2: MNHEY, SMNVEV (reference sequence). The ends lost 3 bases at V and 4 bases at J; junction bases unmatched: 9. The CDR3 has 15 amino acids. The CDR3 is CASSFIWTRLYEQYF. For the CDR3, the DNA is TGTGCCAGCAGTTTCATATGGACTAGGCTATACGAGCAGTACTTC.

A single count supports this clone. The CDR3 protein is CATGTDPSNQPQHF. The CDR3 DNA reads as TGTGCCACCGGGACTGACCCGAGCAATCAGCCCCAGCATTTT. This sequence joins TRBV10-3 and TRBJ1-5; the D gene is possibly TRBD1 (5 bases). Deletions cut 10 bases from V and 1 base from J, with 14 bases between. Per germline, CDR1 ENHRY and CDR2 SYGVKD. The CDR3 consists of 14 residues.

This chain connects TRBV7-9 to TRBJ2-3; D is unresolved. The CDR3 consists of 11 residues. Germline assignment: CDR1 SEHNR and CDR2 FQNEAQ (reference sequence). CDR3 in amino acids: CTTSNSDTQYF. CDR3 nucleotide sequence: TGTACCACAAGCAATTCAGATACGCAGTATTTT.

V gene TRBV19 combines with J gene TRBJ2-5; 7 bases are shared with TRBD2. Germline CDR1 reads LNHDA; CDR2 reads SQIVND (reference sequence). The ends lost 6 bases at V and 5 bases at J; junction bases unmatched: 6. CDR3 size: 13 residues. The CDR3 nucleotides read TGTGCCAGTAGATCCGCGGGAGAGGAGACCCAGTACTTC. Amino acids: CASRSAGEETQYF. Based on the CDR3 plus reference TRBV19 and TRBJ2-5, the full variable domain is DGGITQSPKYLFRKEGQNVTLSCEQNLNHDAMYWYRQDPGQGLRLIYYSQIVNDFQKGDIAEGYSVSREKKESFPLTVTSAQKNPTAFYLCASRSAGEETQYFGPGTRLLVL.

The chain carries TRBV23-1 and TRBJ1-1; TRBD1 matches 10 bases. TRBV23-1 is an ORF, and what it does is uncertain. Losses at the gene ends were 0 bases for V and 0 bases for J; bases not matched to a gene: 16. The CDR3 contains 21 residues. DNA of the CDR3: TGCGCCAGCAGTCAATCGTCCGGGACAGGGGTAAAAGGGTCTATGAACACTGAAGCTTTCTTT. Translating it yields CASSQSSGTGVKGSMNTEAFF.

The V call is TRBV6-1, the J call TRBJ1-4, with 8 bases lining up with TRBD1. In germline, CDR1 is MNHNS, CDR2 SASEGT. The CDR3 totals 15 residues. Trimming cost V 7 bases and J 0 bases; bases outside gene matches: 4. Written as DNA, the CDR3 is TGTGCCAGCACCACACAGGGGGCAACTAATGAAAAACTGTTTTTT. It codes for CASTTQGATNEKLFF.

The J gene is TRBJ2-3, the V gene TRBV30; D call uncertain. Germline V gives CDR1 GTSNPN, CDR2 SVGIG (reference sequence). The CDR3 spans 14 residues. V shed 3 bases and J shed 0 bases, with 10 bases lying between them. The chain's CDR3 is CAWRGRLSTDTQYF. CDR3 bases: TGTGCCTGGAGGGGCCGATTAAGCACAGATACGCAGTATTTT.

The rearrangement links TRBV28 to TRBJ2-7; 12 bases are a match to TRBD1. Germline V CDR1 and CDR2: MDHEN, SYDVKM. V was clipped by 6 bases and J by 4 bases; unmatched bases: 7. CDR3 length equals 15 residues. The CDR3 DNA follows: TGTGCCAGCAGCCAGGGACAGGGGGCTAGGTACGAGCAGTACTTC. Its protein product is CASSQGQGARYEQYF.

This clone has just a few counts. This chain links TRBV30 with TRBJ2-7; D uncertain. Trimming took off 0 bases at V and 5 bases at J, with 11 bases between the two ends. This CDR3 comprises 13 residues. Germline CDR1 and CDR2: GTSNPN and SVGIG (reference sequence). The CDR3 region has the DNA TGTGCCTGGAGTGTTTCGCAACGGGACGAGCAGTACTTC. Translated: CAWSVSQRDEQYF. The entire variable domain, with the rest obtained from reference TRBV30 and TRBJ2-7, is as follows: SQTIHQWPATLVQPVGSPLSLECTVEGTSNPNLYWYRQAAGRGLQLLFYSVGIGQISSEVPQNLSASRPQDRQFILSSKKLLLSDSGFYLCAWSVSQRDEQYFGPGTRLTVT.

About this clone: Germline is not matched at one junction end, which may reflect a read error. The V call is TRBV7-7, the J call TRBJ2-1; 8 bases match TRBD2. Germline V CDR1 and CDR2: SSHAT, FNYEAQ (reference sequence). CDR3 length: 13 amino acids. CDR3 DNA sequence: TGTGCTAGCAGCTTAGGGTTAGCGGGAGAGCAGTTCTTC. Its protein product is CASSLGLAGEQFF.

CDR3: CASLAESSYNEQFF. As DNA, the CDR3 is TGTGCCAGCCTAGCGGAAAGCTCCTACAATGAGCAGTTCTTC. This chain joins TRBV2 and TRBJ2-1; 7 nucleotides align to TRBD2. J gave up 0 bases and V 8 bases, and 4 bases lay outside the gene matches. The germline V gene encodes CDR1 SNHLY and CDR2 FYNNEI. The CDR3 is made up of 14 amino acids.

V gene TRBV28 combines with J gene TRBJ1-5; possibly TRBD1 for D (6 bases). The V gene's germline CDR1 is MDHEN and CDR2 SYDVKM. The V end lost 3 bases, the J end lost 7 bases, and 16 bases lay between the germline ends. The CDR3 length is 15 residues. The CDR3 nucleotides read TGTGCCAGCAGTTTCGTAAGGGGGGGGCGGCAGCCCCAGCATTTT. Its translation: CASSFVRGGRQPQHF.

This chain joins TRBV5-6 and TRBJ2-5, with D possibly TRBD2 on 6 matching bases. This CDR3 contains 14 residues. V was trimmed by 4 bases and J by 4 bases, leaving 14 bases between them. Germline-derived CDR1 and CDR2 are SGHDT and YYEEEE. The CDR3 nucleotides are TGTGCCAGCAGCCTGGTGGGGGGTCGAGAGACCCAGTACTTC. Its translation is CASSLVGGRETQYF. The variable domain in full, with the rest retrieved from reference TRBV5-6 and TRBJ2-5, is DAGVTQSPTHLIKTRGQQVTLRCSPKSGHDTVSWYQQALGQGPQFIFQYYEEEERQRGNFPDRFSGHQFPNYSSELNVNALLLGDSALYLCASSLVGGRETQYFGPGTRLLVL.

The gene calls are TRBV9 and TRBJ1-1; no clear D. Germline CDR1 SGDLS, CDR2 YYNGEE. The CDR3 sequence is 13 residues long. V lost 3 bases, J lost 0 bases, and 6 bases lay in between. CDR3 in DNA: TGTGCCAGCAGCGCACTAATGAACACTGAAGCTTTCTTT. It yields the protein CASSALMNTEAFF.

This chain links TRBV5-1 with TRBJ2-2; possibly TRBD2 for D (5 bases). The V and J ends lost 0 bases and 2 bases respectively, with 8 bases between them. CDR1 is SGHRS, CDR2 YFSETQ, per germline. This CDR3 region has 15 residues. CDR3: CASSLGRSNTGELFF. The CDR3 nucleotides are TGCGCCAGCAGCTTGGGGAGGTCAAACACCGGGGAGCTGTTTTTT.

The rearrangement uses TRBV2 and TRBJ2-2; the match to TRBD2 covers 12 bases. V was clipped by 4 bases and J by 7 bases; unmatched bases: 1. This CDR3 contains 14 residues. The germline V gene encodes CDR1 SNHLY and CDR2 FYNNEI. The CDR3 DNA sequence: TGTGCCAGCAGTGGACTAGCGGGAGTCGGGGAGCTGTTTTTT. Amino acids: CASSGLAGVGELFF. Full variable domain (outside the CDR3, taken from reference TRBV2 and TRBJ2-2): EPEVTQTPSHQVTQMGQEVILRCVPISNHLYFYWYRQILGQKVEFLVSFYNNEISEKSEIFDDQFSVERPDGSNFTLKIRSTKLEDSAMYFCASSGLAGVGELFFGEGSRLTVL.

Written as DNA, the CDR3 is TGTGCCAGCAGACTGGGACAGGGTGGGAATCAGCCCCAGCATTTT. The encoded protein is CASRLGQGGNQPQHF. The gene calls are TRBV7-2 and TRBJ1-5; TRBD1 aligns across 9 bases. This CDR3 has 15 residues. CDR1 SGHTA and CDR2 FQGNSA come from the germline V gene. Trimming cost V 6 bases and J 4 bases; bases outside gene matches: 7.

The gene calls are TRBV27 and TRBJ2-1; TRBD2 aligns across 11 bases. CDR1 is MNHEY and CDR2 is SMNVEV in the germline V gene (reference sequence). V was pared by 6 bases and J by 9 bases, with 10 bases of the junction left unmatched. The CDR3 length is 15 residues. Written as DNA, the CDR3 is TGTGCCAGCAGGGCCGGGACTAGCGGTCTGACTGAGCAGTTCTTC. Residues: CASRAGTSGLTEQFF.

V and J are TRBV5-1 and TRBJ2-2, with 9 bases identical to TRBD2. This CDR3 is 17 amino acids long. CDR1 SGHRS and CDR2 YFSETQ come from the germline V gene. Germline trimming cut 0 bases from V and 0 bases from J; bases unmatched to any gene: 3. CDR3 bases: TGCGCCAGCAGCTTGGCCCTAGCGGGATCGAACACCGGGGAGCTGTTTTTT. The encoded protein is CASSLALAGSNTGELFF.